This T cell receptor beta chain came from a study of early T cells in non-severe SARS-CoV-2 infection (dated by TCRdb to 2020 to 2022). In terms of the full investigation: Bulk RNA from unsorted whole blood was used for TCR sequencing, so alpha and beta chains could not be paired.

What the authors observed across the whole study: VDJdb matching was skewed toward anti-spike CD8 responses and likely underestimated virus-specific expansions by missing private and CD4 specificities.

Reading the germline V gene gives CDR1 SGHVS and CDR2 FNYEAQ. From its cysteine to its phenylalanine, the CDR3 spans 18 amino acids. The CDR3 DNA has 54 bases and is translated from base 1. The V end gives up 5 bases and the J end 0 bases, leaving 8 bases in the junction not matched to a gene. This clonotype was counted between two and nine times. No cognate antigen has been identified for it. No quality values exist for individual bases; no much larger clone is one base distant. The library was obtained by 5' RACE. The reads were generated on a NextSeq 500. The TCR library protocol attached unique molecular identifiers to individual cDNA molecules to correct for sequencing error and PCR bias. Sequencing covered both TCR alpha and beta chains, and within each sample the abundances of alpha and beta sequences were tightly co-correlated. In the original analysis: Decombinator V4 was used to annotate TCR sequences for V gene, J gene and CDR3. TCRs were defined as expanded if a significant change between any two time points was detected under a Poisson model with p below 0.0001. Abundances of TCRs were expressed as counts per million after normalisation to the total number of TCRs sequenced in each sample. TRAV1-2 paired with TRAJ12, TRAJ20 or TRAJ33 defined MAIT TCRs, while TRAV10 paired with TRAJ18 defined iNKT TCRs. A search of VDJdb, accessed on 1 November 2021, was run for TCRs annotated to CMV, EBV and SARS-CoV-2, with TCRs annotated for multiple antigens excluded. The public reads were reprocessed in TCRdb via fastp at Q25 and MiXCR, keeping in-frame beta chains. Duplicate CDR3 protein sequences are folded into a single record with the most common DNA and genes. TCRdb's processing, not the authors', yielded these V and J calls. Within this sample are tens of thousands of distinct CDR3 sequences, with 14% of them counted one time only. The top ten hold 6.1% of the sample.

This was a case-control study nested in a cohort of healthcare workers in London, UK, who had nasopharyngeal swab PCR tests and blood samples taken every week. Healthcare workers were recruited during the week of the UK lockdown, between 23 and 31 March 2020, and followed weekly for up to roughly 16 weeks. Sequenced input: whole blood. This sequence was found in an adult who was a healthcare worker with PCR-confirmed SARS-CoV-2 infection or an uninfected control (not recorded which). Rearrangement joined TRBV7-6 to TRBJ2-2; 11 nucleotides in the junction match TRBD2. This receptor has the CDR3 CASSKGPGLAANTGELFF. The sequence in DNA is TGTGCCAGCAGCAAGGGGCCGGGACTAGCGGCGAACACCGGGGAGCTGTTTTTT.